This T cell receptor (beta chain) was observed in a study of T cells in Graves' hyperthyroidism and ophthalmopathy. The study, taken as a whole, reports: Model predictions of ophthalmopathy came a median approximately 6.5 months before onset. Among clonotypes expanded in thyroid above 0.001, most were also found in blood.

This clonotype was detected many times. What it binds is unknown. Patients between 18 and 65 years old had hyperthyroidism, newly diagnosed and lasting under 2 months. Trimming stripped 4 bases from V and 2 bases from J, with 21 bases between. In germline, CDR1 is SNHLY, CDR2 FYNNEI. The CDR3 is 17 amino acids. RNA transcripts gave rise to amplified TCR beta CDR3 regions. With the HTBI primer set, the TCR CDR3 went through a first round of RT-PCR. TCRdb used MiXCR to reprocess the multiplex PCR reads, holding one entry per CDR3 protein. Here the sample spans around 440,000 distinct CDR3 sequences, approximately 14% being singletons.

The chain links TRBV2 to TRBJ2-7, with D perhaps assigned TRBD1 or TRBD2 (5 bases each). The receptor comes from a woman between 18 and 29 years old with Graves' hyperthyroidism. Sequencing was carried out using blood. CDR3 sequence reads: CASSAPGLPGATYEQYF. The CDR3 coding sequence is TGTGCCAGCAGTGCTCCGGGGCTACCCGGGGCCACCTACGAGCAGTACTTC. Full variable domain (rest looked up from reference TRBV2 and TRBJ2-7): EPEVTQTPSHQVTQMGQEVILRCVPISNHLYFYWYRQILGQKVEFLVSFYNNEISEKSEIFDDQFSVERPDGSNFTLKIRSTKLEDSAMYFCASSAPGLPGATYEQYFGPGTRLTVT.